The 18 T cell receptor beta chains below were found in one sample sequenced in a study of spatial heterogeneity in lung cancer. A single record per CDR3 protein comes from TCRdb applying MiXCR to the 5' RACE reads. The sample has more than 85,000 distinct CDR3 sequences, roughly 10% seen once. Time point specified: sample taken at primary tumor resection. No cells were sorted before sequencing. The whole RNA sequenced was extracted from tumor, nontumor lung or frozen PBMC. The sequencing here drew on PBMCs, taken at surgery. The receptors come from a male donor with early-stage non-small cell lung cancer.

This clonotype showed up just a few times. This chain links TRBV4-3 with TRBJ2-1; 11 nucleotides agree with TRBD2. Germline V gene sequence: CDR1 LGHNA, CDR2 YSLEER. V gave up 0 bases and J gave up 4 bases; unmatched junction bases: 2. CDR3 length: 16 amino acids. The CDR3 loop reads CASSQEIAGGYNEQFF. In DNA form, the CDR3 reads TGCGCCAGCAGCCAAGAAATAGCGGGGGGGTACAATGAGCAGTTCTTC.

The V and J genes are TRBV29-1 and TRBJ1-1; no clear D. Per the germline V gene, CDR1 is SQVTM and CDR2 is ANQGSEA. V lost 7 bases and J lost 1, with 16 bases in between. This CDR3 comprises 14 residues. In DNA form, the CDR3 reads TGCAGCGCTGTTGAAGGTAGCTCGAACACTGAAGCTTTCTTT. Encoded protein: CSAVEGSSNTEAFF.

The chain links TRBV7-2 to TRBJ2-1; D is undetermined. Germline V gene data show CDR1 as SGHTA and CDR2 as FQGNSA. V dropped 1 base and J dropped 9 bases, with 13 bases sitting between them. There are 14 residues in the CDR3. CDR3 nucleotides: TGTGCCAGCAGCTTAGAAGCCTCAAGGGCTGAGCAGTTCTTC. Amino acid sequence: CASSLEASRAEQFF.

This clonotype came up many times. The chain couples TRBV12-3 or TRBV12-4 to TRBJ2-7; TRBD1 aligns across 9 bases. With 6 bases clipped from V and 2 bases from J, the junction kept 11 bases outside the gene matches. The CDR3 consists of 16 residues. CDR3 amino acids: CASRGDTGGPAYEQYF. CDR3 coding DNA: TGTGCCAGCAGGGGGGACACAGGGGGCCCAGCCTACGAGCAGTACTTC.

This clonotype came up once. The CDR3 here is CASSLGEISTDTQYF. CDR3 in DNA: TGTGCCAGCAGCTTAGGAGAGATTAGCACAGATACGCAGTATTTT. This chain connects TRBV11-2 to TRBJ2-3; D unclear. Trimming stripped 1 base from V and 0 bases from J, with 8 bases between. The CDR3 sequence is 15 residues long. Germline CDR1 and CDR2: SGHAT and FQNNGV.

This clonotype was observed many times. CDR3 nucleotides: TGTGCCAGCAGTTCCTCGGCCACATTCTACGAGCAGTACTTC. It is translated as CASSSSATFYEQYF. This sequence joins TRBV28 and TRBJ2-7; D is unclear. The CDR3 is made up of 14 amino acids. Trimming took 4 bases from V and 3 from J, leaving 13 bases between them. Germline values: CDR1 MDHEN, CDR2 SYDVKM.

In nucleotides, the CDR3 is TGTGCCAGCAGCTCAGGGGTTCCAGGCGAGCAGTACTTC. Encoded protein: CASSSGVPGEQYF. The chain links TRBV7-9 to TRBJ2-7; a possible D gene is TRBD1 (6 bases). Germline V gives CDR1 SEHNR, CDR2 FQNEAQ (reference sequence). CDR3 length: 13 amino acids. The V and J ends lost 4 bases and 6 bases respectively, with 13 bases between them.

This clonotype was recorded many times. The rearrangement joins TRBV20-1 to TRBJ2-7; 12 nucleotides align to TRBD2. Per the germline V gene, CDR1 is DFQATT and CDR2 is SNEGSKA (reference sequence). This CDR3 region has 16 residues. Trimming took 1 base from V and 5 from J; bases not matched to a gene: 9. Written as DNA, the CDR3 is TGCAGTGCTAGAGCCTCTACTAGCGGGAGGATCGACGAGCAGTACTTC. This encodes CSARASTSGRIDEQYF.

This clonotype was found a few times. J is TRBJ2-1 and V is TRBV5-1; D not resolved. Trimming left V 4 bases short and J 7 bases short, with 18 bases between. CDR3 length: 15 residues. CDR1 is SGHRS and CDR2 is YFSETQ in the germline V gene. This CDR3 is CASSQDPTVGNEQFF. The CDR3 bases are TGCGCCAGCAGCCAAGACCCAACCGTGGGAAATGAGCAGTTCTTC.

This clonotype was recorded at least ten times. This chain joins TRBV7-9 and TRBJ2-3; D not resolved. Trimming took off 1 base at V and 2 bases at J, with 7 bases between the two ends. The CDR3 consists of 14 residues. From germline, CDR1 is SEHNR and CDR2 FQNEAQ (reference sequence). CDR3 amino acids: CASSLVDSTDTQYF. CDR3 nucleotide sequence: TGTGCCAGCAGCTTAGTAGACTCCACAGATACGCAGTATTTT.

This clonotype has a count of ten or more. The CDR3 nucleotides are TGTGCCAGCAGTTTATCACGCCTTAGCGGGAGTTCCTACGAGCAGTACTTC. Translating it yields CASSLSRLSGSSYEQYF. The rearrangement links TRBV27 to TRBJ2-7; TRBD2 matches at 9 bases. V lost 0 bases and J lost 1; bases outside the gene matches: 7. CDR3 size: 17 residues. The germline gives CDR1 MNHEY, CDR2 SMNVEV (reference sequence).

This clonotype was counted many times. This chain uses TRBV7-9 with TRBJ1-1, with 8 nucleotides matching TRBD1. CDR3 length equals 14 residues. With 2 bases clipped from V and 3 bases from J, the junction kept 2 bases outside the gene matches. The germline CDR1 and CDR2 sequences are SEHNR and FQNEAQ (reference sequence). The CDR3 nucleotides read TGTGCCAGCAGCTTAACAGGGGGATACACTGAAGCTTTCTTT. It encodes CASSLTGGYTEAFF.

This clonotype has ten or more counts. CDR3: CSGSGGANTEAFF. The CDR3 coding sequence is TGCAGTGGGTCAGGGGGCGCGAACACTGAAGCTTTCTTT. This rearrangement joins TRBV20-1 to TRBJ1-1; 8 bases line up with TRBD1. V was pared by 7 bases and J by 1 base, with 5 bases of the junction left unmatched. The CDR3 is 13 amino acids. Germline CDR1 DFQATT, CDR2 SNEGSKA (reference sequence).

Only a few counts were recorded for this clonotype. The J gene is TRBJ1-5, the V gene TRBV7-2, with 7 nucleotides matching TRBD1. The CDR3 loop spans 13 amino acids. CDR1 is SGHTA, CDR2 FQGNSA, per germline. V was clipped by 5 bases and J by 7 bases; unmatched bases: 5. CDR3 sequence (DNA): TGTGCCAGCAGCCGACAGGGCGAGCAGCCCCAGCATTTT. Translating gives CASSRQGEQPQHF.

The sample holds many counts of this clonotype. This chain connects TRBV2 to TRBJ2-3; 11 bases line up with TRBD2. V gave up 5 bases and J gave up 6 bases; unmatched junction bases: 13. CDR3 length equals 17 residues. Germline CDR1 SNHLY, CDR2 FYNNEI. The CDR3: CASSKGLAAPPRDTQYF. CDR3 DNA sequence: TGTGCCAGCAGTAAGGGACTAGCGGCTCCCCCGCGGGATACGCAGTATTTT. Full variable domain (outside the CDR3, taken from reference TRBV2 and TRBJ2-3): EPEVTQTPSHQVTQMGQEVILRCVPISNHLYFYWYRQILGQKVEFLVSFYNNEISEKSEIFDDQFSVERPDGSNFTLKIRSTKLEDSAMYFCASSKGLAAPPRDTQYFGPGTRLTVL.

As DNA, the CDR3 is TGCGCCAGCAGCTTGCGAGGTCTTGGCACAGATACGCAGTATTTT. It specifies CASSLRGLGTDTQYF. The V and J genes are TRBV5-1 and TRBJ2-3; D gene ambiguous. The CDR3 totals 15 residues. V lost 1 base and J lost 1, with 10 bases in between. Germline CDR1 SGHRS, CDR2 YFSETQ. The full variable domain, in which reference TRBV5-1 and TRBJ2-3 provide the parts outside the CDR3, is KAGVTQTPRYLIKTRGQQVTLSCSPISGHRSVSWYQQTPGQGLQFLFEYFSETQRNKGNFPGRFSGRQFSNSRSEMNVSTLELGDSALYLCASSLRGLGTDTQYFGPGTRLTVL.

This clonotype was observed a few times. The chain carries TRBV7-6 and TRBJ2-7, with D unclear. Germline lookup yields CDR1 SGHVS and CDR2 FNYEAQ. The CDR3 is 14 residues long. V lost 1 base, J lost 0 bases, and 7 bases lay in between. CDR3 in amino acids: CASSLGPHSYEQYF. The DNA of the CDR3 is TGTGCCAGCAGCTTAGGGCCGCACTCCTACGAGCAGTACTTC.

This chain joins TRBV7-3 and TRBJ2-1, with D tentatively TRBD2 (6 bases). The CDR3 spans 12 residues. Per the germline V gene, CDR1 is SGHTA and CDR2 is FQGTGA. V was shortened by 5 bases and J by 6 bases, with 8 bases between the two germline ends. CDR3 in DNA: TGTGCCAGCAGCCAGACTAGCAATGAGCAGTTCTTC. Protein: CASSQTSNEQFF.